Each of the 3 T cell receptor beta chains below was sequenced from the same sample in a study of OX40 agonist ivuxolimab in advanced cancers. Assay used: immunoSEQ multiplex PCR; TCRdb lists only in-frame clones, some missing. In the table there are around 70,000 clones, around four fifths of which are singletons. This specimen was CD4+ or CD8+ T cells sorted from blood, taken in a trial of the OX40 agonist ivuxolimab. The receptors shown here come from an adult with an advanced solid tumor such as melanoma, head and neck, liver or kidney cancer.

The chain links TRBV28 to TRBJ1-3; a possible D gene is TRBD1 (5 bases). V dropped 6 bases and J dropped 2 bases, with 11 bases sitting between them. CDR1 and CDR2 (germline): MDHEN, SYDVKM. This CDR3 region has 14 residues. CDR3 residues: CASSPGLAGNTIYF. The CDR3 nucleotides read TGTGCCAGCAGCCCGGGGCTGGCTGGAAACACCATATATTTT.

The rearrangement uses TRBV5-4 and TRBJ2-2, with 10 bases that match TRBD2. The CDR3 consists of 15 residues. Germline V gene sequence: CDR1 SGHNT, CDR2 YYREEE (reference sequence). With V trimmed by 3 bases and J by 6 bases, 5 bases remained unmatched. The CDR3 loop reads CASSYRAGGAGELFF. The CDR3 DNA is TGTGCCAGCAGCTATAGAGCGGGAGGGGCCGGGGAGCTGTTTTTT.

This chain connects TRBV29-1 to TRBJ1-3, with TRBD1 matching 9 bases. V lost 8 bases to trimming and J lost 1 base; unmatched junction nucleotides: 9. The CDR3 covers 15 residues. Germline V gives CDR1 SQVTM, CDR2 ANQGSEA. For the CDR3, the DNA is TGCAGCATCATGGAACAGGGGGCATCTGGAAACACCATATATTTT. Encoded protein: CSIMEQGASGNTIYF.